This T cell receptor (beta chain) is from a study of CD8+ T cells in alopecia areata. Study conclusions and caveats: Sequenced scalp T cells also include alphabeta T cells resident in normal skin.

Peripheral blood and lesional scalp punch biopsies were taken from alopecia areata patients. Reverse transcription of extracted RNA yielded cDNA, which provided the sequencing template. Sequenced by immunoSEQ multiplex PCR; TCRdb stores in-frame clones only, minus some. The profile shows about 150,000 clones, more than 45% of them singletons. Comments on this clone: Its specificity is not known.

There are 17 residues in the CDR3. The germline CDR1 and CDR2 sequences are PRHDT and FYEKMQ (reference sequence). Trimming removed 4 bases from V and 6 bases from J; junction bases left unmatched: 8. This clonotype was sampled from a human donor with alopecia areata. The chain carries TRBV13 and TRBJ2-1, with 14 bases matching TRBD2. This specimen consisted of CD8+ T cells sorted from blood, obtained at week 0. The CDR3 DNA is TGTGCCAGCAGCTGGACTAGCGGGGGGCCGGGAACCAATGAGCAGTTCTTC. The encoded protein is CASSWTSGGPGTNEQFF.